These 5 T cell receptor beta chains share one sample of origin, sequenced in a study of beta chain features in type 1 diabetes. Sequenced material consisted of expressed TCRB transcripts (all of the isolated RNA was reverse transcribed). Assay used: immunoSEQ multiplex PCR; TCRdb lists only in-frame clones, some missing. The table lists roughly 310,000 clones, around 10% of them singletons. Sample: naive CD4+ T cells from blood. These receptors came from a woman aged 25 to 39 in good health.

V and J are TRBV19 and TRBJ2-6; weak D call: TRBD2 (6 bases). In germline, CDR1 is LNHDA, CDR2 SQIVND (reference sequence). Trimming took off 6 bases at V and 0 bases at J, with 9 bases between the two ends. This CDR3 is 15 amino acids long. The CDR3 reads CASRRGSSGANVLTF. CDR3 DNA sequence: TGTGCCAGTAGGCGGGGTAGCTCTGGGGCCAACGTCCTGACTTTC. Combining the CDR3 with reference TRBV19 and TRBJ2-6 gives the whole variable domain DGGITQSPKYLFRKEGQNVTLSCEQNLNHDAMYWYRQDPGQGLRLIYYSQIVNDFQKGDIAEGYSVSREKKESFPLTVTSAQKNPTAFYLCASRRGSSGANVLTFGAGSRLTVL.

This clone was detected a few times. This chain links TRBV5-1 with TRBJ2-3; the match to TRBD1 covers 10 bases. Trimming removed 5 bases from V and 4 bases from J; junction bases left unmatched: 10. Per germline, CDR1 SGHRS and CDR2 YFSETQ. The CDR3 is 16 amino acids. For the CDR3, the DNA is TGCGCCAGCAGAAAGGGGACAGGGGTTTCCTCAGATACGCAGTATTTT. Protein sequence: CASRKGTGVSSDTQYF.

This clone was detected a few times. The rearrangement joins TRBV4-3 to TRBJ1-2; possible D gene TRBD1, 6 bases. The length of the CDR3 is 15 residues. V dropped 1 base and J dropped 0 bases, with 9 bases sitting between them. In germline, CDR1 is LGHNA, CDR2 YSLEER. CDR3 DNA sequence: TGCGCCAGCAGCCAAGCGGACAGAGCTAACTATGGCTACACCTTC. This gives the protein CASSQADRANYGYTF.

This clone was recorded a few times. This chain uses TRBV25-1 with TRBJ2-5, with 9 bases identical to TRBD2. Per the germline V gene, CDR1 is MGHDK and CDR2 is SYGVNS. The CDR3 totals 16 residues. Trimming took 3 bases from V and 5 from J; bases not matched to a gene: 10. CDR3 in amino acids: CASSDPLAGIRETQYF. The CDR3 DNA is TGTGCCAGCAGTGATCCCCTAGCGGGAATAAGGGAGACCCAGTACTTC.

The chain is built from TRBV4-1 and TRBJ2-2; 9 nucleotides agree with TRBD1. The CDR3 runs to 14 residues. V was pared by 11 bases and J by 5 bases, with 9 bases of the junction left unmatched. Per germline, CDR1 MGHRA and CDR2 YSYEKL. The CDR3 loop reads CAVRDRVGTGELFF. The DNA of the CDR3 is TGCGCCGTCCGGGACAGGGTTGGGACCGGGGAGCTGTTTTTT.